The 14 T cell receptor beta chains below come from one sample, sequenced in a study of T cell responses to AZD1222 COVID-19 vaccine. Assay used: immunoSEQ multiplex PCR; TCRdb lists only in-frame clones, some missing. The sample includes over 130,000 clones, roughly 92% seen only once; the top ten take roughly 5%. Material: peripheral blood, obtained on day 0 of AZD1222 vaccination. All receptors come from an adult in good health.

The chain couples TRBV19 to TRBJ2-7; 8 bases fit TRBD2. V shed 8 bases and J 9 bases; nucleotides not matched to a gene: 6. Germline CDR1 LNHDA, CDR2 SQIVND (reference sequence). CDR3 length: 11 residues. The CDR3 DNA follows: TGTGCCAGTGTCGGGGGGGGCGCGCAGTACTTC. This codes for CASVGGGAQYF. The full variable domain, its missing parts supplied by reference TRBV19 and TRBJ2-7, is DGGITQSPKYLFRKEGQNVTLSCEQNLNHDAMYWYRQDPGQGLRLIYYSQIVNDFQKGDIAEGYSVSREKKESFPLTVTSAQKNPTAFYLCASVGGGAQYFGPGTRLTVT.

CDR3 protein: CATSDPSPEQGNDEQYF. The CDR3 DNA reads TGTGCCACCAGTGATCCGTCACCGGAGCAGGGGAACGACGAGCAGTACTTC. The J gene is TRBJ2-7, the V gene TRBV24-1; D is possibly TRBD1 (6 bases). This CDR3 has 17 amino acids. Per germline, CDR1 KGHDR and CDR2 SFDVKD. With 3 bases removed from V and 5 bases from J, the gap between germline ends came to 22 bases.

The chain joins TRBV6-5 to TRBJ2-1; D not resolved. CDR3 length equals 13 residues. CDR1 MNHEY and CDR2 SVGAGI come from the germline V gene. Trimming stripped 3 bases from V and 8 bases from J, with 11 bases between. CDR3 sequence reads: CASSYHGYDEQFF. The CDR3 DNA is TGTGCCAGCAGTTATCACGGGTACGATGAGCAGTTCTTC.

The rearrangement joins TRBV7-2 to TRBJ2-1, with 9 nucleotides matching TRBD2. The CDR3 extends over 14 amino acids. V lost 3 bases and J lost 5; bases outside the gene matches: 2. The V gene's germline CDR1 is SGHTA and CDR2 FQGNSA. The CDR3 region is CASSFLAGNNEQFF. The CDR3 DNA sequence: TGTGCCAGCAGCTTTCTAGCGGGGAACAATGAGCAGTTCTTC.

The genes are TRBV28 and TRBJ2-7, with TRBD1 matching 11 bases. Germline lookup yields CDR1 MDHEN and CDR2 SYDVKM. CDR3 length equals 14 residues. The V gene end was trimmed by 6 bases and the J gene end by 4 bases; junction bases not matched to a gene: 5. Here the CDR3 reads CASSRTGGGYEQYF. DNA of the CDR3: TGTGCCAGCAGCAGGACAGGGGGCGGGTACGAGCAGTACTTC.

This sequence joins TRBV7-2 and TRBJ1-4; 8 nucleotides agree with TRBD1. The CDR3 has 14 residues. Trimming at V came to 1 base and at J to 14 bases, leaving 9 bases not matched to a gene. Germline loops: CDR1 SGHTA, CDR2 FQGNSA. The CDR3 sequence: CASSLVGQGTALFF. CDR3 nucleotide sequence: TGTGCCAGCAGCTTAGTTGGACAGGGAACAGCTCTGTTTTTT.

This rearrangement joins TRBV7-9 to TRBJ1-4, with D uncertain. Trimming stripped 8 bases from V and 4 bases from J, with 8 bases between. This CDR3 contains 12 residues. The V gene's germline CDR1 is SEHNR and CDR2 FQNEAQ (reference sequence). This CDR3 reads CASSSFNEKLFF. The CDR3 coding sequence is TGTGCCAGCTCCAGCTTTAATGAAAAACTGTTTTTT.

The chain carries TRBV18 and TRBJ1-5; weak D call: TRBD1 (6 bases). V shed 2 bases and J shed 4 bases, with 21 bases lying between them. The CDR3 extends over 18 amino acids. Germline lookup yields CDR1 KGHSH and CDR2 LQKENI. CDR3 sequence reads: CASSPGLPQGAHNQPQHF. The CDR3 DNA is TGTGCCAGCTCACCAGGGCTCCCACAGGGTGCCCATAATCAGCCCCAGCATTTT. Full variable domain (remainder filled in from reference TRBV18 and TRBJ1-5): NAGVMQNPRHLVRRRGQEARLRCSPMKGHSHVYWYRQLPEEGLKFMVYLQKENIIDESGMPKERFSAEFPKEGPSILRIQQVVRGDSAAYFCASSPGLPQGAHNQPQHFGDGTRLSIL.

V usage is TRBV5-1 and J usage is TRBJ2-7, with D uncertain. Germline V lookup: CDR1 SGHRS, CDR2 YFSETQ. The CDR3 has 13 residues. V was trimmed by 1 base and J by 3 bases, leaving 8 bases between them. CDR3 nucleotide sequence: TGCGCCAGCAGCTTGAGTCAGGTCTACGAGCAGTACTTC. This codes for CASSLSQVYEQYF.

The chain couples TRBV27 to TRBJ2-1; D is ambiguous. Germline CDR1 MNHEY, CDR2 SMNVEV (reference sequence). Between the trimmed V and J ends, which lost 3 bases and 5 bases, there was a span of 14 bases. The CDR3 is 15 residues long. Written as DNA, the CDR3 is TGTGCCAGCAGTTTTAGAAGGGCCCGGGACAATGAGCAGTTCTTC. Residues: CASSFRRARDNEQFF.

The rearrangement uses TRBV3-1 (or the pseudogene TRBV3-2) and TRBJ2-2; TRBD2 agrees at 10 bases. This CDR3 comprises 16 residues. Looked up from germline, CDR1 is LGHDT and CDR2 is YNNKEL (reference sequence). V shed 2 bases and J 4 bases; nucleotides not matched to a gene: 4. In nucleotides, the CDR3 is TGTGCCAGCAGCCAAATGAGCGGGAGGGCCACCGGGGAGCTGTTTTTT. Its protein product is CASSQMSGRATGELFF.

J is TRBJ1-3 and V is TRBV3-1 (or the pseudogene TRBV3-2); D perhaps matches TRBD1 (6 bases). Germline values: CDR1 LGHDT, CDR2 YNNKEL (reference sequence). V was pared by 1 base and J by 7 bases, with 14 bases between. The CDR3 loop spans 15 amino acids. In DNA, the CDR3 is TGTGCCAGCAGCCAAGGAAGGACAGCGGCCAACACCATATATTTT. Residues: CASSQGRTAANTIYF.

The rearrangement joins TRBV5-8 to TRBJ1-6, with D perhaps matching TRBD1 (6 bases). Germline lookup yields CDR1 SGHTS and CDR2 YDEGEE. V dropped 2 bases and J dropped 10 bases, with 16 bases sitting between them. This CDR3 region has 15 residues. The CDR3 nucleotides read TGTGCCAGCAGCTTCCCTTGGACAGCCCAATCACCCCTCCACTTT. Its protein is CASSFPWTAQSPLHF. Together with reference TRBV5-8 and TRBJ1-6, the CDR3 gives the full variable domain: EAGVTQSPTHLIKTRGQQATLRCSPISGHTSVYWYQQALGLGLQFLLWYDEGEERNRGNFPPRFSGRQFPNYSSELNVNALELEDSALYLCASSFPWTAQSPLHFGNGTRLTVT.

The chain is built from TRBV7-2 and TRBJ2-6; 8 bases are a match to TRBD1. CDR1 and CDR2 (germline): SGHTA, FQGNSA. This CDR3 is 15 amino acids long. The trim removed 5 bases at V and 4 bases at J, leaving 4 bases unmatched. CDR3 region: CASSRRGPGANVLTF. The CDR3 nucleotides read TGTGCCAGCAGCCGCAGGGGGCCGGGGGCCAACGTCCTGACTTTC.